This record looks at one TCR beta chain sequence and its context. Its antigen is undetermined. The data belong to a study of CD8+ T cells in alopecia areata. Study results and caveats: Patients shared TCRs less clearly than mice did, possibly for HLA-related reasons.

The treatment: oral pan-JAK inhibitor, 5-10 mg twice daily. As part of sample collection, lesional scalp punch biopsies and peripheral blood were taken from alopecia areata patients. The sequencing template was cDNA reverse transcribed from extracted RNA. Using immunoSEQ multiplex PCR, the repertoire was profiled, and TCRdb retains in-frame clones only, with some absent. The table records about 210,000 clones, 64% of them present only once. The sequence was collected from a human donor with alopecia areata. Sample: CD4+ T cells sorted from blood, taken at week 4, from a patient treated with tofacitinib.

As DNA, the CDR3 is TGTGCCAGCTCACTCGGGACTACTCAAGAGACCCAGTACTTC. Translating gives CASSLGTTQETQYF. V and J are TRBV18 and TRBJ2-5; 7 positions match TRBD2. From germline, CDR1 is KGHSH and CDR2 LQKENI. Trimming cost V 4 bases and J 2 bases; bases outside gene matches: 4. This CDR3 is built from 14 residues.